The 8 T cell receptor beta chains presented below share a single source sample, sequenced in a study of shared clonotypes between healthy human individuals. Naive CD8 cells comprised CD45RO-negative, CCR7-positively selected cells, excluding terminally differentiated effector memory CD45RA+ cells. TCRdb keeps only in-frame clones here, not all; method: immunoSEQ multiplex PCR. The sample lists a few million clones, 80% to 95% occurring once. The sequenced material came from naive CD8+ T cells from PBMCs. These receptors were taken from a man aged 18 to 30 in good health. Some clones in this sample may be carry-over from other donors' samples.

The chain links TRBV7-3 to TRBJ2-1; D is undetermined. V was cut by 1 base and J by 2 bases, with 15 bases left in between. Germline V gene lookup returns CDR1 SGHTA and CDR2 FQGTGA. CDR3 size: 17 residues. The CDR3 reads CASSLSKIDQPYNEQFF. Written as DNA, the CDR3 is TGTGCCAGCAGCTTAAGTAAGATTGACCAGCCCTACAATGAGCAGTTCTTC.

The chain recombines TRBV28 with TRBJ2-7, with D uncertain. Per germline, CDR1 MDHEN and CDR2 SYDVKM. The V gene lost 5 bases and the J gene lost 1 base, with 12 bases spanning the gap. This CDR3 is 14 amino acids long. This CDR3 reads CASSKPLRSYEQYF. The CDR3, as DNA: TGTGCCAGCAGTAAGCCTTTGCGGTCCTACGAGCAGTACTTC.

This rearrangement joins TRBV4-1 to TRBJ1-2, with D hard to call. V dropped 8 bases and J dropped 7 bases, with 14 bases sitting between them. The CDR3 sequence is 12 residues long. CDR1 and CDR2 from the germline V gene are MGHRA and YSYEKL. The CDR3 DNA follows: TGCGCCAGCCGAGGCGGGGTCTTTGGCTACACCTTC. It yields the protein CASRGGVFGYTF.

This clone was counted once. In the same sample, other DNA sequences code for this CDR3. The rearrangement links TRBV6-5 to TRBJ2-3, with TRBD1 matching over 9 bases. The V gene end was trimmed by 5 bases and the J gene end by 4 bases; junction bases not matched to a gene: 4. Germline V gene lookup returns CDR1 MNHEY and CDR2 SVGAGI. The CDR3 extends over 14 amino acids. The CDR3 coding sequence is TGTGCCAGCAGTACGGGACAGGGACCAGATACGCAGTATTTT. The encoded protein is CASSTGQGPDTQYF.

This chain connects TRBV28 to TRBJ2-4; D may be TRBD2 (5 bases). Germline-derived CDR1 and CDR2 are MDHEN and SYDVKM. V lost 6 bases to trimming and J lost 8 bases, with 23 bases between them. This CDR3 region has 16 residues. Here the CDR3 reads CASRGRHTPAVDIQYF. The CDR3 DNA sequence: TGTGCCAGCAGGGGGAGACATACCCCCGCGGTGGACATTCAGTACTTC. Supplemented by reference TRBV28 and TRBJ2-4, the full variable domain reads DVKVTQSSRYLVKRTGEKVFLECVQDMDHENMFWYRQDPGLGLRLIYFSYDVKMKEKGDIPEGYSVSREKKERFSLILESASTNQTSMYLCASRGRHTPAVDIQYFGAGTRLSVL.

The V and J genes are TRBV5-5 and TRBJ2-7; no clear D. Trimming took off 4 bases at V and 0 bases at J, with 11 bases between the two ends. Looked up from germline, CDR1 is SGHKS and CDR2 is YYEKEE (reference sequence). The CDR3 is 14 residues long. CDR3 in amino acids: CASSRPLSSYEQYF. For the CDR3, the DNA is TGTGCCAGCAGCCGTCCCCTGAGCTCCTACGAGCAGTACTTC.

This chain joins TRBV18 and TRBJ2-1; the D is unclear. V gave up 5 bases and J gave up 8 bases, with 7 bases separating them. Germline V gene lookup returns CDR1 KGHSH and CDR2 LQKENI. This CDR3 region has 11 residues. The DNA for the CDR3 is TGTGCCAGCTCAATTGAGGATGAGCAGTTCTTC. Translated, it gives CASSIEDEQFF.

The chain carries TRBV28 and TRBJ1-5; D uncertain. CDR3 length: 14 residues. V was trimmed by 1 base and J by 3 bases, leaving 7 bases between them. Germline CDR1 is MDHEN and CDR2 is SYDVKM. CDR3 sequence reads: CASSLYSYNQPQHF. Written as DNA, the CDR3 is TGTGCCAGCAGTTTATATAGTTACAATCAGCCCCAGCATTTT.